Here is one T cell receptor beta chain with its context. The authors' processing: Amplification from reference gene primers served as the basis for estimated nucleated cell counts. Sequenced by immunoSEQ multiplex PCR; TCRdb stores in-frame clones only, minus some. That table furnishes V, J and clone size, whereas the DNA furnished D and trimming. Of fewer than 100,000 clones listed, more than 70% are singletons. The data belong to a study of blood T cell repertoires in COVID-19. Study information: Acute and convalescent COVID-19 specimens originated in the United States, Italy and Spain. T cells, B-cell-depleted T cells, or PBMCs provided the cDNA or gDNA that served as material.

Trimming stripped 3 bases from V and 7 bases from J, with 13 bases between. Germline-derived CDR1 and CDR2 are LNHDA and SQIVND (reference sequence). The CDR3 has 14 amino acids. V usage is TRBV19 and J usage is TRBJ1-3; D gene unclear. Sequencing used peripheral blood. This clonotype was sampled from a human donor with acute or convalescent COVID-19. The donor label of this sample is uncertain. The CDR3 is CASSIFHLGNTIYF. DNA of the CDR3: TGTGCCAGTAGTATCTTCCACCTCGGGAACACCATATATTTT.